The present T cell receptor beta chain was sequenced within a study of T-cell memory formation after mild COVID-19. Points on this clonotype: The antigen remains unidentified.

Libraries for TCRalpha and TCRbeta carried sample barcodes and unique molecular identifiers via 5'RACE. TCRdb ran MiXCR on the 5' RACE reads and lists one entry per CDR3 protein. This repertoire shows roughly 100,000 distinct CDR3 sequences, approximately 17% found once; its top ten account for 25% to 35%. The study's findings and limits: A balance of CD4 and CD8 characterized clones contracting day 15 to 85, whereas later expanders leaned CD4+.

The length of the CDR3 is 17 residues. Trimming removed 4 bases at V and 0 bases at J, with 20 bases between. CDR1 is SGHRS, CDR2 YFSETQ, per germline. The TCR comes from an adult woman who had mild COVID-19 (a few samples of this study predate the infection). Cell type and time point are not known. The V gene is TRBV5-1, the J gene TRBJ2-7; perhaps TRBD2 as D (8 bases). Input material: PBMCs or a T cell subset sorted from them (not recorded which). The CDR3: CASSDGQVGTSSYEQYF. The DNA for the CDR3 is TGCGCCAGCAGCGATGGACAGGTGGGGACTAGCTCCTACGAGCAGTACTTC. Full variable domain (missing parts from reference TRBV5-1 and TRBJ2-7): KAGVTQTPRYLIKTRGQQVTLSCSPISGHRSVSWYQQTPGQGLQFLFEYFSETQRNKGNFPGRFSGRQFSNSRSEMNVSTLELGDSALYLCASSDGQVGTSSYEQYFGPGTRLTVT.